Listed below are T cell receptor beta chains from one sample, sequenced in a study of beta chain features in type 1 diabetes. Measured with immunoSEQ multiplex PCR; TCRdb has only the in-frame clones, and not every one. The sample includes some 500,000 clones, 11% of them seen just once. The sequenced material came from naive CD4+ T cells from blood. These receptors originate from a woman younger than 35 in good health. Each CDR3 is given with its conserved first and last residue. D genes are given only for firm matches. Clone sizes are given selectively: once, few, many, or a class where the clone is expanded.

size,V,J,D,CDR3,DNA
NA,TRBV28,TRBJ2-3,NA,CASRLASWRDTDTQYF,TGTGCCAGCAGGTTAGCTAGCTGGAGGGACACAGATACGCAGTATTTT
NA,TRBV9,TRBJ1-6,NA,CASSPSGQPNSPLHF,TGTGCCAGCAGCCCCTCCGGACAGCCAAATTCACCCCTCCACTTT
few,TRBV28,TRBJ1-4,NA,CASRGFEKLFF,TGTGCCAGCAGGGGTTTTGAAAAACTGTTTTTT
NA,TRBV7-2,TRBJ2-5,NA,CASSLALAAARTQYF,TGTGCCAGCAGCTTGGCGCTAGCTGCTGCAAGGACCCAGTACTTC
few,TRBV18,TRBJ1-4,NA,CASSQRTATNEKLFF,TGTGCCAGCTCCCAGAGGACAGCAACTAATGAAAAACTGTTTTTT
NA,TRBV9,TRBJ1-5,NA,CASSVSLNQPQHF,TGTGCCAGCAGCGTGTCTCTAAATCAGCCCCAGCATTTT
NA,TRBV10-3,TRBJ1-2,TRBD1,CAISGTGGDYGYTF,TGTGCCATCAGCGGGACAGGGGGGGACTATGGCTACACCTTC
few,TRBV19,TRBJ2-7,TRBD1,CASSIGWTGTYEQYF,TGTGCCAGTAGTATAGGATGGACAGGAACCTACGAGCAGTACTTC
NA,TRBV27,TRBJ2-6,TRBD1,CASSTWTGRSPGANVLTF,TGTGCCAGCAGTACATGGACAGGAAGGTCCCCTGGGGCCAACGTCCTGACTTTC
few,TRBV28,TRBJ2-5,NA,CASSLHNQETQYF,TGTGCCAGCAGTTTACATAACCAGGAGACCCAGTACTTC
many,TRBV29-1,TRBJ2-2,NA,CSVTEGGELFF,TGCAGCGTTACGGAGGGCGGGGAGCTGTTTTTT
NA,TRBV5-6,TRBJ2-3,NA,CASSLLRKGPTDTQYF,TGTGCCAGCAGCCTGTTGCGTAAGGGACCCACAGATACGCAGTATTTT
few,TRBV9,TRBJ1-1,NA,CASSAGPSRLPEAFF,TGTGCCAGCAGCGCCGGCCCCTCCCGACTCCCTGAAGCTTTCTTT
few,TRBV9,TRBJ2-1,NA,CASSKDSATYNEQFF,TGTGCCAGCAGCAAGGACAGTGCCACCTACAATGAGCAGTTCTTC
few,TRBV7-9,TRBJ2-6,NA,CASSWDSGANVLTF,TGTGCCAGCAGCTGGGACTCTGGGGCCAACGTCCTGACTTTC
NA,TRBV7-2,TRBJ2-4,TRBD2,CASSLGLAAKSLAKNIQYF,TGTGCCAGCAGCTTAGGACTAGCGGCGAAGTCACTAGCCAAAAACATTCAGTACTTC
NA,TRBV7-2,TRBJ2-1,NA,CASSYGDSYNEQFF,TGTGCCAGCAGCTACGGGGACTCATACAATGAGCAGTTCTTC
few,TRBV7-2,TRBJ2-5,NA,CASSLAGAGETQYF,TGTGCCAGCAGCTTGGCCGGGGCGGGAGAGACCCAGTACTTC
few,TRBV5-6,TRBJ1-6,NA,CASSFKGGRSYNSPLHF,TGTGCCAGCAGCTTCAAGGGAGGGAGGTCCTATAATTCACCCCTCCACTTT
NA,TRBV7-2,TRBJ2-7,TRBD1,CASSYRDRGQGEQYF,TGTGCCAGCAGCTATAGGGACAGGGGCCAGGGCGAGCAGTACTTC
NA,TRBV7-2,TRBJ2-1,TRBD2,CASSSSGRNEQFF,TGTGCCAGCAGCTCTAGCGGGAGGAATGAGCAGTTCTTC
NA,TRBV23-1,TRBJ2-3,TRBD1,CASSQVPTGVNTQYF,TGCGCCAGCAGCCAAGTCCCGACAGGGGTAAATACGCAGTATTTT
NA,TRBV9,TRBJ2-3,NA,CASSVMGEGDTQYF,TGTGCCAGCAGCGTAATGGGAGAGGGAGATACGCAGTATTTT
NA,TRBV7-6,TRBJ2-5,NA,CASRGYGETQYF,TGTGCCAGCAGGGGTTACGGCGAGACCCAGTACTTC
NA,TRBV6-5,TRBJ2-1,NA,CASSFDRSPYNEQFF,TGTGCCAGCAGTTTCGACAGGAGCCCCTACAATGAGCAGTTCTTC
NA,TRBV5-1,TRBJ1-2,NA,CASSLAGRGYGYTF,TGCGCCAGCAGCTTGGCCGGCAGGGGCTATGGCTACACCTTC
NA,TRBV4-3,TRBJ1-1,NA,CASSLRVQTYTEAFF,TGCGCCAGCAGCCTTAGGGTACAGACCTACACTGAAGCTTTCTTT
few,TRBV4-3,TRBJ2-1,NA,CASSQETVRVNEQFF,TGCGCCAGCAGCCAAGAAACGGTGAGGGTAAATGAGCAGTTCTTC
NA,TRBV6-6,TRBJ2-2,NA,CASKLATGELFF,TGTGCCAGCAAACTAGCCACCGGGGAGCTGTTTTTT
NA,TRBV6-5,TRBJ2-7,TRBD1,CASSDRGWYEQYF,TGTGCCAGCAGTGACAGGGGCTGGTACGAGCAGTACTTC
few,TRBV30,TRBJ1-2,NA,CAWSPTESYGYTF,TGTGCCTGGAGCCCGACGGAGAGTTATGGCTACACCTTC
few,TRBV29-1,TRBJ2-4,TRBD1,CSVSGQQAKNIQYF,TGCAGCGTTTCGGGACAGCAAGCCAAAAACATTCAGTACTTC
few,TRBV4-1,TRBJ1-6,NA,CASSPGPRAGSYNSPLHF,TGCGCCAGCAGCCCAGGCCCGCGGGCTGGGTCCTATAATTCACCCCTCCACTTT
NA,TRBV1,TRBJ2-7,NA,CTSSRDSGSGIKQYF,TGCACCAGCAGCCGAGATAGCGGGAGTGGAATTAAGCAGTACTTC
few,TRBV9,TRBJ2-5,TRBD2,CASSVAVAGAIETQYF,TGTGCCAGCAGCGTAGCGGTAGCGGGAGCAATTGAGACCCAGTACTTC
few,TRBV20-1,TRBJ2-1,NA,CSANKHNEQFF,TGCAGTGCCAACAAACACAATGAGCAGTTCTTC
NA,TRBV6-4,TRBJ1-1,NA,CASRATENTEAFF,TGTGCCAGCAGGGCGACAGAGAACACTGAAGCTTTCTTT
few,TRBV7-2,TRBJ2-1,NA,CASSPDRASYNEQFF,TGTGCCAGCAGCCCGGACAGAGCCTCCTACAATGAGCAGTTCTTC
NA,TRBV28,TRBJ2-3,TRBD1,CASSPLFGTERDTQYF,TGTGCCAGCAGTCCCCTCTTCGGGACAGAGAGGGATACGCAGTATTTT
NA,TRBV28,TRBJ2-6,NA,CASSLQGAGANVLTF,TGTGCCAGCAGTTTACAGGGAGCTGGGGCCAACGTCCTGACTTTC
few,TRBV4-1,TRBJ2-4,NA,CASSHVNRGRAKNIQYF,TGCGCCAGCAGCCACGTTAACCGGGGACGGGCCAAAAACATTCAGTACTTC
NA,TRBV9,TRBJ1-2,NA,CASSAGTVVGYTF,TGTGCCAGCAGCGCGGGGACGGTGGTCGGCTACACCTTC
NA,TRBV5-1,TRBJ2-4,TRBD1,CASKLGGAKNIQYF,TGCGCCAGCAAGTTAGGGGGCGCCAAAAACATTCAGTACTTC
few,TRBV7-7,TRBJ1-1,NA,CASSLALNTEAFF,TGTGCCAGCAGCTTGGCGCTGAACACTGAAGCTTTCTTT
few,TRBV25-1,TRBJ2-6,NA,CASSAAGANVLTF,TGTGCCAGCAGTGCGGCTGGGGCCAACGTCCTGACTTTC
few,TRBV9,TRBJ2-1,NA,CASSVALGRGWDEQFF,TGTGCCAGCAGCGTAGCTCTAGGGCGAGGATGGGATGAGCAGTTCTTC
few,TRBV7-9,TRBJ1-1,TRBD1,CASSKDRGRGDTEAFF,TGTGCCAGCAGCAAGGACAGGGGGCGAGGGGACACTGAAGCTTTCTTT
few,TRBV4-3,TRBJ2-7,TRBD2,CASSKLAGGLSEQYF,TGCGCCAGCAGCAAACTAGCGGGAGGACTTAGCGAGCAGTACTTC
NA,TRBV5-1,TRBJ2-2,TRBD1,CASSLRQGRNTGELFF,TGCGCCAGCAGCTTGAGACAGGGACGAAACACCGGGGAGCTGTTTTTT
NA,TRBV10-3,TRBJ2-1,TRBD1,CAISDRVNEQFF,TGTGCCATCTCGGACAGGGTTAATGAGCAGTTCTTC
NA,TRBV5-4,TRBJ2-5,TRBD1,CASSLTGEETQYF,TGTGCCAGCAGCTTGACAGGGGAAGAGACCCAGTACTTC